The 20 T cell receptor beta chains presented below share a single source sample, sequenced in a study of T cells in Graves' hyperthyroidism and ophthalmopathy. Amplified regions were TCR beta CDR3 sequences from RNA transcripts. The TCR CDR3 first-round RT-PCR relied on the HTBI primer set. One entry per CDR3 protein results from TCRdb running MiXCR on the multiplex PCR reads. Here the sample spans 250,000 to 300,000 distinct CDR3 sequences, 15% being singletons. Sequenced input: blood. These receptors originate from a woman in her fifties or sixties with Graves' hyperthyroidism that later progressed to Graves' ophthalmopathy.

This clonotype was detected many times. The V call is TRBV20-1, the J call TRBJ2-7; D is perhaps TRBD2 (6 bases). Trimming shortened V by 6 bases and J by 5 bases, and 23 bases separated the two germline ends. The CDR3 has 15 residues. Germline loops: CDR1 DFQATT, CDR2 SNEGSKA (reference sequence). CDR3 sequence: CSASRPGPAGNEQYF. CDR3 in DNA: TGCAGTGCGTCTCGACCGGGACCCGCGGGGAACGAGCAGTACTTC.

This clonotype was recorded many times. CDR3 loop: CSASRVRGGTQYF. In DNA, the CDR3 is TGCAGTGCCAGCCGGGTCCGCGGGGGGACCCAGTACTTC. The genes are TRBV20-1 and TRBJ2-5; 7 bases align to TRBD2. The CDR3 sequence is 13 residues long. Germline V CDR1 and CDR2: DFQATT, SNEGSKA (reference sequence). The V segment lost 6 bases and the J segment 7 bases; nucleotides outside the gene matches: 11.

This clonotype was detected many times. The chain employs TRBV7-8 and TRBJ2-1; 11 bases are shared with TRBD2. Germline CDR1 and CDR2: SGHVS and FQNEAQ. The CDR3 has 14 amino acids. The V segment lost 4 bases and the J segment 7 bases; nucleotides outside the gene matches: 3. CDR3 amino acids: CASSSLAGVNEQFF. The CDR3 DNA reads as TGTGCCAGCAGCTCACTAGCGGGAGTAAATGAGCAGTTCTTC.

The chain recombines TRBV7-3 with TRBJ2-5, with 7 bases matching TRBD2. Germline assignment: CDR1 SGHTA and CDR2 FQGTGA. J was trimmed by 2 bases and V by 5 bases; bases with no gene match: 8. The CDR3 length is 15 residues. The CDR3 loop reads CASSNTGTKQETQYF. CDR3 in DNA: TGTGCCAGCAGCAACACCGGGACTAAGCAAGAGACCCAGTACTTC.

The rearrangement joins TRBV2 to TRBJ2-1; TRBD2 matches 10 bases. This CDR3 contains 16 residues. Germline V gene lookup returns CDR1 SNHLY and CDR2 FYNNEI. V trimming: 5 bases; J trimming: 0 bases; junction bases outside the gene matches: 4. The CDR3 DNA is TGTGCCAGCAGTCCACTAGCGGGGAGCTCCTACAATGAGCAGTTCTTC. Amino acids: CASSPLAGSSYNEQFF.

This clonotype showed up many times. The chain uses TRBV27 and TRBJ2-7; 11 nucleotides align to TRBD1. The germline V gene has CDR1 MNHEY and CDR2 SMNVEV (reference sequence). The CDR3 extends over 12 amino acids. V shed 6 bases and J 7 bases; nucleotides not matched to a gene: 2. CDR3 amino acids: CASRDRGQEQYF. Written as DNA, the CDR3 is TGTGCCAGCAGGGACAGGGGGCAAGAGCAGTACTTC.

This clonotype was detected ten times or more. This chain links TRBV12-3 or TRBV12-4 with TRBJ1-5, with TRBD1 matching over 8 bases. The CDR3 spans 16 residues. V was clipped by 7 bases and J by 6 bases; unmatched bases: 14. The CDR3 DNA is TGTGCCAGCACCCCTGGGGGAACGACAGGGGTTCAGCCCCAGCATTTT. Translating gives CASTPGGTTGVQPQHF.

This clonotype was seen ten or more times. V is TRBV12-3 or TRBV12-4 and J is TRBJ2-5, with unresolved D. This CDR3 has 15 amino acids. The V end lost 1 base, the J end lost 7 bases, and 16 bases lay between the germline ends. For the CDR3, the DNA is TGTGCCAGCAGTTTAGGGTCACTCTTCGGCGGGACCCAGTACTTC. This translates into CASSLGSLFGGTQYF.

The chain recombines TRBV10-3 with TRBJ1-2, with 7 bases identical to TRBD1. Germline-derived CDR1 and CDR2 are ENHRY and SYGVKD. The CDR3 loop spans 14 amino acids. Trimming at V came to 7 bases and at J to 2 bases, leaving 7 bases not matched to a gene. This chain's CDR3 is CAITWDRRNYGYTF. CDR3 coding DNA: TGTGCCATCACTTGGGACAGAAGGAACTATGGCTACACCTTC.

This clonotype was observed a few times. One end of the junction is discordant with germline, which a read error may explain. The genes are TRBV7-7 and TRBJ2-7; 7 bases match TRBD1. The V gene's germline CDR1 is SSHAT and CDR2 FNYEAQ (reference sequence). The CDR3 totals 17 residues. The CDR3 protein is CASSFPPGTQGDYEQYF. CDR3 nucleotide sequence: TGTGCTAGCAGCTTTCCCCCCGGGACCCAGGGGGATTACGAGCAGTACTTC.

This clonotype has a handful of counts. This sequence joins TRBV14 and TRBJ2-2, with D possibly matching TRBD1 (5 bases). V was clipped by 4 bases and J by 5 bases, with 14 bases between them. The V gene's germline CDR1 is SGHDN and CDR2 FVKESK. This CDR3 has 15 residues. The CDR3 DNA is TGTGCCAGCAGCCCTACCAGGGTCGGAACCGGGGAGCTGTTTTTT. This translates into CASSPTRVGTGELFF.

This clonotype was found many times. The chain uses TRBV18 and TRBJ2-7; 9 nucleotides match TRBD2. V was clipped by 3 bases and J by 0 bases; unmatched bases: 3. Germline loops: CDR1 KGHSH, CDR2 LQKENI. The CDR3 length is 15 residues. The CDR3 spells CASSPLAGSSYEQYF. The CDR3 coding sequence is TGTGCCAGCTCACCGCTAGCGGGGAGCTCCTACGAGCAGTACTTC.

This clonotype was observed many times. The gene calls are TRBV7-2 and TRBJ2-1; D is ambiguous. From germline, CDR1 is SGHTA and CDR2 FQGNSA. This CDR3 is 14 amino acids long. V lost 4 bases and J lost 0, with 7 bases in between. CDR3 region: CASSSLGSYNEQFF. CDR3 nucleotides: TGTGCCAGCAGCTCGCTGGGCTCCTACAATGAGCAGTTCTTC.

The chain joins TRBV30 to TRBJ1-1; D is uncertain. Trimming shortened V by 2 bases and J by 4 bases, and 11 bases separated the two germline ends. There are 13 residues in the CDR3. Germline V gives CDR1 GTSNPN, CDR2 SVGIG (reference sequence). The CDR3 sequence is CAWSRAGPTEAFF. The CDR3, as DNA: TGTGCCTGGAGTCGCGCAGGCCCCACTGAAGCTTTCTTT.

Ten or more counts support this clonotype. This chain connects TRBV20-1 to TRBJ2-7, with 8 bases lining up with TRBD2. The germline V gene encodes CDR1 DFQATT and CDR2 SNEGSKA (reference sequence). The CDR3 length is 16 residues. The CDR3 loop is CRADRAGGPLVYEQYF. CDR3 DNA sequence: TGCAGGGCAGACCGTGCGGGAGGCCCTTTAGTCTACGAGCAGTACTTC.

This clonotype occurred many times. The V gene is TRBV6-2 or TRBV6-3, the J gene TRBJ2-7; D tentatively reads TRBD1 or TRBD2 (5 bases each). Germline V gene data show CDR1 as MNHEY and CDR2 as SVGEGT. The CDR3 loop spans 14 amino acids. V dropped 2 bases and J dropped 6 bases, with 14 bases sitting between them. Here the CDR3 DNA reads TGTGCCAGCAGTTACCCGGGGCCCTTCCCCGAGCAGTACTTC. As protein: CASSYPGPFPEQYF.

This clonotype was detected ten times or more. The V and J genes are TRBV5-1 and TRBJ2-3; the D is unclear. CDR1 is SGHRS, CDR2 YFSETQ, per germline. CDR3 size: 13 residues. Trimming left V 0 bases short and J 3 bases short, with 5 bases between. DNA for the CDR3: TGCGCCAGCAGCTTGGTCCGGACAGATACGCAGTATTTT. Translated, it gives CASSLVRTDTQYF. The full variable domain, completed using reference TRBV5-1 and TRBJ2-3, is KAGVTQTPRYLIKTRGQQVTLSCSPISGHRSVSWYQQTPGQGLQFLFEYFSETQRNKGNFPGRFSGRQFSNSRSEMNVSTLELGDSALYLCASSLVRTDTQYFGPGTRLTVL.

This clonotype came up a few times. The chain carries TRBV4-1 and TRBJ2-1; the match to TRBD2 covers 10 bases. Per the germline V gene, CDR1 is MGHRA and CDR2 is YSYEKL. After removal of 4 bases from V and 7 bases from J, the junction contained 13 bases not matched to a gene. The CDR3 totals 17 residues. The CDR3 is CASSLSTLAGVTNEQFF. CDR3 bases: TGCGCCAGCAGCCTATCAACTCTAGCGGGAGTAACGAATGAGCAGTTCTTC.

Ten or more counts support this clonotype. The V gene is TRBV5-1, the J gene TRBJ2-7, with a possible D match to TRBD2 (6 bases). This CDR3 comprises 14 residues. Germline CDR1 and CDR2: SGHRS and YFSETQ. V was shortened by 0 bases and J by 4 bases, with 11 bases between the two germline ends. The DNA of the CDR3 is TGCGCCAGCAGCTTGGGTAGCGGTTATTACGAGCAGTACTTC. It specifies CASSLGSGYYEQYF.

This clonotype came up a few times. The V gene is TRBV10-3, the J gene TRBJ1-4, with 7 nucleotides matching TRBD1. Germline loops: CDR1 ENHRY, CDR2 SYGVKD. The CDR3 is 13 amino acids. V trimming: 10 bases; J trimming: 7 bases; junction bases outside the gene matches: 9. The CDR3 DNA follows: TGTGCCACCCAGAGGGGGCTTGGTGAAAAACTGTTTTTT. It yields the protein CATQRGLGEKLFF.